The 17 T cell receptor beta chains in this list originate from one sample, sequenced in a study of response to subunit inactivated influenza vaccine. TCRdb reprocessed the RT-PCR reads with MiXCR, giving one entry per CDR3 protein. The sample lists 540,000 or so distinct CDR3 sequences, 10% to 15% occurring once. The sequenced sample was PBMCs from blood, obtained more than 35 days after vaccination. These receptors were taken from a man aged 50 to 60 who received an inactivated influenza vaccine.

This clonotype was seen more than once but under ten times. J is TRBJ2-5 and V is TRBV7-9; TRBD1 aligns across 7 bases. Losses at the gene ends were 2 bases for V and 2 bases for J; bases not matched to a gene: 8. CDR1 is SEHNR and CDR2 is FQNEAQ in the germline V gene (reference sequence). There are 16 residues in the CDR3. The CDR3 loop is CASSLLKTGRQETQYF. The CDR3 coding sequence is TGTGCCAGCAGCTTACTGAAGACAGGGCGACAAGAGACCCAGTACTTC.

This clonotype was counted many times. V gene TRBV5-1 combines with J gene TRBJ2-2, with 9 bases identical to TRBD1. V shed 4 bases and J 3 bases; nucleotides not matched to a gene: 4. Germline V gene lookup returns CDR1 SGHRS and CDR2 YFSETQ. This CDR3 spans 15 amino acids. The CDR3: CASSKGQGDTGELFF. CDR3 bases: TGCGCCAGCAGCAAGGGACAGGGTGACACCGGGGAGCTGTTTTTT.

This clonotype has ten or more counts. The J gene is TRBJ2-1, the V gene TRBV5-1; the match to TRBD2 covers 7 bases. This CDR3 comprises 15 residues. V shed 4 bases and J 3 bases; nucleotides not matched to a gene: 7. CDR1 SGHRS and CDR2 YFSETQ come from the germline V gene. CDR3 nucleotides: TGCGCCAGCAGCCACAGCGGGGCGCTCTACAATGAGCAGTTCTTC. This sequence encodes CASSHSGALYNEQFF.

There are many counts of this clonotype. The CDR3: CASSNRRGETQYF. CDR3 DNA sequence: TGTGCCAGCAGCAACCGCCGGGGAGAGACCCAGTACTTC. V is TRBV12-3 or TRBV12-4 and J is TRBJ2-5, with D possibly being TRBD2 (5 bases). The CDR3 consists of 13 residues. The V gene lost 6 bases and the J gene lost 4 bases, with 12 bases spanning the gap.

CDR3 nucleotides: TGTGCCAGCAGTATCCGAGCGGAGCGGAGAATCGGGGAGCTGTTTTTT. Protein sequence: CASSIRAERRIGELFF. The chain joins TRBV6-2 or TRBV6-3 to TRBJ2-2; D possibly corresponds to TRBD2 (5 bases). Germline V CDR1 and CDR2: MNHEY, SVGEGT. Trimming took 5 bases from V and 7 from J, leaving 20 bases between them. This CDR3 has 16 amino acids.

This clonotype was found many times. This chain links TRBV9 with TRBJ1-2; perhaps TRBD1 as D (6 bases). V lost 3 bases to trimming and J lost 5 bases, with 14 bases between them. The germline gives CDR1 SGDLS, CDR2 YYNGEE. The CDR3 contains 14 residues. The CDR3 sequence is CASSAGQGNYGYTF. The DNA for the CDR3 is TGTGCCAGCAGCGCAGGGCAGGGGAATTATGGCTACACCTTC.

The chain carries TRBV12-3 or TRBV12-4 and TRBJ2-1; 11 nucleotides line up with TRBD2. The CDR3 spans 15 residues. V lost 6 bases to trimming and J lost 6 bases; unmatched junction nucleotides: 7. DNA for the CDR3: TGTGCCAGCAGGGTTAGCGGGGGGGTTGTCAATGAGCAGTTCTTC. Amino acids: CASRVSGGVVNEQFF.

Remarks on this clonotype: An end of the junction differs from the germline gene, which may be a read error. V gene TRBV29-1 combines with J gene TRBJ2-1; 8 bases agree with TRBD2. CDR1 SQVTM and CDR2 ANQGSEA come from the germline V gene. This CDR3 has 15 residues. CDR3 region: CSVHRGGPSYNEKFF. CDR3 DNA: TGCAGCGTCCATCGGGGGGGGCCCTCCTACAATGAGAAGTTCTTC.

This clonotype came up once. Mismatch with germline at one junction end may stem from a read error. V is TRBV6-1 and J is TRBJ2-7; no clear D gene. This CDR3 has 14 amino acids. Germline CDR1 and CDR2: MNHNS and SASEGT. The CDR3 protein is CANSEFVTSYEQYF. DNA of the CDR3: TGTGCCAACAGTGAATTTGTTACCTCCTACGAGCAGTACTTC.

This clonotype was seen only a few times. The V and J genes are TRBV30 and TRBJ1-4, with unresolved D. Germline loops: CDR1 GTSNPN, CDR2 SVGIG (reference sequence). The CDR3 covers 13 residues. Trimming cost V 1 base and J 7 bases, with 10 bases left between them. CDR3 nucleotide sequence: TGTGCCTGGAGTGATGGCCTGACTGAAAAACTGTTTTTT. Translation gives CAWSDGLTEKLFF.

The genes are TRBV12-3 or TRBV12-4 and TRBJ1-3, with D possibly being TRBD1 (6 bases). Trimming shortened V by 10 bases and J by 6 bases, and 16 bases separated the two germline ends. This CDR3 is 13 amino acids long. CDR3 loop: CATYTGTPNTIYF. DNA for the CDR3: TGTGCCACCTACACCGGGACACCAAACACCATATATTTT.

This clonotype was seen a handful of times. This may be a read error: a much more frequent sequence differs by one nucleotide. The V gene is TRBV10-3, the J gene TRBJ2-2; 9 nucleotides align to TRBD1. The germline gives CDR1 ENHRY, CDR2 SYGVKD. This CDR3 spans 14 amino acids. J lost 1 base, V lost 6 bases, and 0 bases had no gene match. CDR3 nucleotide sequence: TGTGCCATCAGGGGACAGGGGAACACCGGGGAGCTGTTTTTT. Amino acid sequence: CAIRGQGNTGELFF.

The V and J genes are TRBV6-1 and TRBJ2-7; TRBD1 matches 7 bases. V was clipped by 4 bases and J by 5 bases; unmatched bases: 8. The CDR3 spans 14 residues. CDR1 and CDR2 (germline): MNHNS, SASEGT. In nucleotides, the CDR3 is TGTGCCAGCAGTGCCACGGGGCAGGGGGACGAGCAGTACTTC. Amino acids: CASSATGQGDEQYF.

This clonotype has just a few counts. J is TRBJ2-3 and V is TRBV6-5; D is ambiguous. There are 17 residues in the CDR3. Germline V lookup: CDR1 MNHEY, CDR2 SVGAGI. V lost 2 bases and J 2 bases, leaving 17 bases between the germline ends. For the CDR3, the DNA is TGTGCCAGCAGTTACCCCTTACCCTTGGAGAACACAGATACGCAGTATTTT. Residues: CASSYPLPLENTDTQYF.

The V call is TRBV12-3 or TRBV12-4, the J call TRBJ2-7, with no clear D. V was pared by 6 bases and J by 7 bases, with 10 bases between. There are 11 residues in the CDR3. This CDR3 is CASSADWEQYF. CDR3 in DNA: TGTGCCAGCAGCGCCGATTGGGAGCAGTACTTC.

This clonotype was recorded many times. This rearrangement joins TRBV29-1 to TRBJ2-1, with D uncertain. The V end lost 7 bases, the J end lost 8 bases, and 9 bases lay between the germline ends. The CDR3 is 10 amino acids. Germline V CDR1 and CDR2: SQVTM, ANQGSEA. This chain's CDR3 is CSAGDDEQFF. CDR3 nucleotides: TGCAGCGCTGGCGATGATGAGCAGTTCTTC.

This clonotype appeared a few times. The chain combines TRBV20-1 with TRBJ2-3; TRBD2 agrees at 8 bases. CDR3 size: 15 residues. Germline V gives CDR1 DFQATT, CDR2 SNEGSKA (reference sequence). Germline trimming cut 7 bases from V and 4 bases from J; bases unmatched to any gene: 13. CDR3 DNA sequence: TGCAGTGGAGGGGCGGGGGGCTCGAAGGCAGATACGCAGTATTTT. This encodes CSGGAGGSKADTQYF.